This T cell receptor beta chain was obtained from a study of blood T cell repertoires in COVID-19. Across the study: T cells, B-cell-depleted T cells, or PBMCs supplied cDNA or gDNA.

Per the germline V gene, CDR1 is MDHEN and CDR2 is SYDVKM. The CDR3 consists of 14 residues. Deletions cut 7 bases from V and 7 bases from J, with 14 bases between. In the authors' workflow: Using reference gene primer amplification, nucleated cell counts were estimated. The repertoire was sequenced with immunoSEQ multiplex PCR; TCRdb's copy has only in-frame clones and lacks some. The V and J calls and clone size come from that table; D and trimming were worked out from the DNA. The sample lists 45,000 to 65,000 clones; roughly four fifths were seen once. The TCR was taken from an older man with active COVID-19. Sequenced sample: peripheral blood. This chain joins TRBV28 and TRBJ1-6; possible D gene TRBD1, 5 bases. The CDR3 DNA follows: TGTGCCAGCATCCCGACAGTCTACAATTCACCCCTCCACTTT. This encodes CASIPTVYNSPLHF.